Each of the 8 T cell receptor beta chains below was sequenced from the same sample in a study of breast tumors, draining lymph nodes, adjacent tissues. Breast cancer patients provided tissue from their axillary draining lymph nodes. TCRdb called the multiplex PCR reads again in MiXCR, with one record for every CDR3 protein. The sample records about 140,000 distinct CDR3 sequences, approximately 30% being singletons. Specimen: axillary lymph node tissue. Every receptor here comes from a female donor with breast cancer. Some clones in this sample may be carry-over from other donors' samples.

This clonotype was seen repeatedly, ten times or more. This chain connects TRBV20-1 to TRBJ2-2; D gene ambiguous. The CDR3 spans 14 residues. Trimming pared 4 bases from V and 5 bases from J, leaving 14 bases between. Germline V gene data show CDR1 as DFQATT and CDR2 as SNEGSKA (reference sequence). CDR3 bases: TGCAGTGCTAAAATGGGATACAATACCGGGGAGCTGTTTTTT. The encoded protein is CSAKMGYNTGELFF.

This clonotype was detected many times. The gene calls are TRBV6-1 and TRBJ1-4; D unresolved. CDR3 length: 14 amino acids. Germline V gene lookup returns CDR1 MNHNS and CDR2 SASEGT. With 5 bases removed from V and 10 bases from J, the gap between germline ends came to 17 bases. CDR3 DNA: TGTGCCAGCAGTCATGCGGCGGCTTTGGGAAAACTGTTTTTT. Its protein product is CASSHAAALGKLFF.

This clonotype has at least ten counts. V and J are TRBV15 and TRBJ1-5; D gene uncertain. This CDR3 is 12 amino acids long. The germline V gene encodes CDR1 LNHNV and CDR2 YYDKDF (reference sequence). The ends were cut back, 0 bases at V and 7 bases at J, with 4 bases in the middle. Here the CDR3 DNA reads TGTGCCACCAGCAGAGATTTGCAGCCCCAGCATTTT. This gives the protein CATSRDLQPQHF.

This clonotype was seen ten or more times. The CDR3 bases are TGTGCCAGCAGTGAAAGGCAACTAGGTGGCACAGATACGCAGTATTTT. Protein sequence: CASSERQLGGTDTQYF. The chain carries TRBV6-1 and TRBJ2-3; perhaps TRBD2 as D (5 bases). The CDR3 spans 16 residues. V lost 2 bases, J lost 1 base, and 13 bases lay in between. Looked up from germline, CDR1 is MNHNS and CDR2 is SASEGT.

The rearrangement joins TRBV2 to TRBJ2-7; TRBD1 aligns across 10 bases. This CDR3 region has 21 residues. V was pared by 7 bases and J by 3 bases, with 27 bases of the junction left unmatched. CDR1 SNHLY and CDR2 FYNNEI come from the germline V gene. CDR3 sequence (DNA): TGTGCCAGCACAAGGACAGGGGGAGGGGACTCCTTTTGCTTAGGGCGCTACGAGCAGTACGTC. This sequence encodes CASTRTGGGDSFCLGRYEQYV.

This clonotype was counted at least ten times. V is TRBV27 and J is TRBJ2-7; 7 bases agree with TRBD1. The germline V gene has CDR1 MNHEY and CDR2 SMNVEV (reference sequence). CDR3 length: 15 residues. V trimming: 6 bases; J trimming: 3 bases; junction bases outside the gene matches: 11. CDR3 in DNA: TGTGCCAGCAGCCCGACAGGGCCCTGGGACTACGAGCAGTACTTC. Translating it yields CASSPTGPWDYEQYF.

The chain employs TRBV2 and TRBJ2-7; 7 nucleotides align to TRBD2. V gave up 6 bases and J gave up 6 bases; unmatched junction bases: 5. Per germline, CDR1 SNHLY and CDR2 FYNNEI. The CDR3 totals 12 residues. In DNA form, the CDR3 reads TGTGCCAGCAGAGACCCGGGGGGCGAGCAGTACTTC. It encodes CASRDPGGEQYF.

The CDR3 DNA reads TGCAGTGCTCCGAGGGACAGGTCGAACTACGAGCAGTACGTC. It codes for CSAPRDRSNYEQYV. The V and J genes are TRBV20-1 and TRBJ2-7; 8 positions match TRBD1. Germline CDR1 reads DFQATT; CDR2 reads SNEGSKA (reference sequence). There are 14 residues in the CDR3. Unmatched junction bases numbered 9, after V lost 5 bases and J lost 3 bases.